The clone carrying this TCR beta chain was found many times. The data are from a study of T cells in Graves' hyperthyroidism and ophthalmopathy. What was amplified from RNA transcripts were TCR beta CDR3 regions. The HTBI primer set drove a first-round RT-PCR of the TCR CDR3. TCRdb called the multiplex PCR reads again in MiXCR, with one record for every CDR3 protein. Among 200,000 to 300,000 distinct CDR3 sequences listed, roughly a quarter were seen once. Sequencing was carried out using blood. The TCR comes from a woman in her thirties or forties with Graves' ophthalmopathy.

CDR3 residues: CASSYLRGDGNTIYF. CDR3 sequence (DNA): TGTGCCAGCAGTTACCTAAGGGGGGACGGAAACACCATATATTTT. The rearrangement joins TRBV6-5 to TRBJ1-3; tentative D call: TRBD1 (6 bases). V was shortened by 2 bases and J by 4 bases, with 12 bases between the two germline ends. Germline V gives CDR1 MNHEY, CDR2 SVGAGI. The CDR3 loop spans 15 amino acids.